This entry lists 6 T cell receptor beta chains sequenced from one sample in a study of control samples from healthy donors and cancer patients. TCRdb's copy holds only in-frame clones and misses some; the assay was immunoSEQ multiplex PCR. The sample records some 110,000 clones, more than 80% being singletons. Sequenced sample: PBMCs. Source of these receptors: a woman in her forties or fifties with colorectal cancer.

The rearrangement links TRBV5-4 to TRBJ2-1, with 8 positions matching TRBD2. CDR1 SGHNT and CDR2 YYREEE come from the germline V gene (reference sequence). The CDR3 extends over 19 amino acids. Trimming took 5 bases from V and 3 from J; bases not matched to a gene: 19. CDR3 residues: CASSVLSGTRGSLYNEQFF. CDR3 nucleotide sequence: TGTGCCAGCAGTGTACTTTCCGGGACTAGGGGCTCTCTCTACAATGAGCAGTTCTTC.

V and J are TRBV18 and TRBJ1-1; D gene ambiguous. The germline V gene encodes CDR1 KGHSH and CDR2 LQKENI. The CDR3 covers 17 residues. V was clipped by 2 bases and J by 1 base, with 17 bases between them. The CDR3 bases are TGTGCCAGCTCACCAATGGGGTCCTCCTCGGGGAACACTGAAGCTTTCTTT. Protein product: CASSPMGSSSGNTEAFF. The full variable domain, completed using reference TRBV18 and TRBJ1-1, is NAGVMQNPRHLVRRRGQEARLRCSPMKGHSHVYWYRQLPEEGLKFMVYLQKENIIDESGMPKERFSAEFPKEGPSILRIQQVVRGDSAAYFCASSPMGSSSGNTEAFFGQGTRLTVV.

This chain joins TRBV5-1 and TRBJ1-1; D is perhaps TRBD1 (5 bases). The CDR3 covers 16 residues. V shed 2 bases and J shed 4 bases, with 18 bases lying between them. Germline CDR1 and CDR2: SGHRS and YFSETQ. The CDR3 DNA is TGCGCCAGCAGCTTTTCTCCCAACGGGGGAGGCACTGAAGCTTTCTTT. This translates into CASSFSPNGGGTEAFF.

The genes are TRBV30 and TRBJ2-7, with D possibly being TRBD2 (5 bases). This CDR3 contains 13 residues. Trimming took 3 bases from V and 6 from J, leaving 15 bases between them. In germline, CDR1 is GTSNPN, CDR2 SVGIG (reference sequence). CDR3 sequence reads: CAWRRRSSGEQYF. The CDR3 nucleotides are TGTGCCTGGAGGCGGAGGTCTTCGGGCGAGCAGTACTTC.

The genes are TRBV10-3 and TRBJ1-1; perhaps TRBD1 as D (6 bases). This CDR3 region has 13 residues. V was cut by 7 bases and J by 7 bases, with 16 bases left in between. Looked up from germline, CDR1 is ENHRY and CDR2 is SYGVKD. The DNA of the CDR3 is TGTGCCATCACCCAGGGGCCACAGAGTGAAGCTTTCTTT. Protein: CAITQGPQSEAFF.

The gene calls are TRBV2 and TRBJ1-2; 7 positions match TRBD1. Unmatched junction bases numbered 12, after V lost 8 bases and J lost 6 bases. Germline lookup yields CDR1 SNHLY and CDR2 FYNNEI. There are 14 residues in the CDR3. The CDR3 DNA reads TGTGCCAGCTCGCCCTCCGGGACAGAAGATGGCTACACCTTC. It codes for CASSPSGTEDGYTF.